The 16 T cell receptor beta chains given below trace back to one sample, sequenced in a study of neurological immune-mediated disorders. MiXCR, run by TCRdb on the 5' RACE reads, gives a single entry per CDR3 protein. The sample gives tens of thousands of distinct CDR3 sequences, roughly 15% of which show up once; roughly 4.5% is in the top ten. The time point here: longitudinal time-point 1 (baseline). The sequenced material came from PBMCs. The source is a female donor with HTLV-1-associated myelopathy (HAM/TSP).

In this sample, this clonotype turned up many times. The chain is built from TRBV12-3 or TRBV12-4 and TRBJ1-3; D possibly corresponds to TRBD1 (5 bases). V gave up 5 bases and J gave up 0 bases, with 11 bases separating them. The CDR3 has 15 amino acids. CDR3 residues: CASSLRQISGNTIYF. DNA for the CDR3: TGTGCCAGCAGTCTGCGACAGATCTCTGGAAACACCATATATTTT.

V gene TRBV28 combines with J gene TRBJ2-7; 11 positions agree with TRBD1. The CDR3 runs to 13 residues. The germline CDR1 and CDR2 sequences are MDHEN and SYDVKM. The V segment lost 8 bases and the J segment 3 bases; nucleotides outside the gene matches: 3. The CDR3 DNA is TGTGCCAGCCTGGACAGGGGGCTCTACGAGCAGTACTTC. Its protein is CASLDRGLYEQYF. Variable domain in full (rest from reference TRBV28 and TRBJ2-7): DVKVTQSSRYLVKRTGEKVFLECVQDMDHENMFWYRQDPGLGLRLIYFSYDVKMKEKGDIPEGYSVSREKKERFSLILESASTNQTSMYLCASLDRGLYEQYFGPGTRLTVT.

This clonotype has a handful of counts. The rearrangement uses TRBV7-9 and TRBJ2-3; maybe TRBD1 (6 bases). V lost 0 bases and J lost 6, with 10 bases in between. The CDR3 runs to 14 residues. Germline assignment: CDR1 SEHNR and CDR2 FQNEAQ (reference sequence). The CDR3 nucleotides read TGTGCCAGCAGCTTAGCGTGGACAGAGGATACGCAGTATTTT. Translated, it gives CASSLAWTEDTQYF.

The rearrangement joins TRBV5-1 to TRBJ2-1; 15 bases are a match to TRBD2. The V and J ends lost 4 bases and 3 bases, in that order; junction bases with no gene match: 8. Germline V CDR1 and CDR2: SGHRS, YFSETQ. This CDR3 comprises 18 residues. The CDR3 region is CASSQGLAGGRIYNEQFF. The CDR3 DNA is TGCGCCAGCAGCCAGGGACTAGCGGGGGGACGAATCTACAATGAGCAGTTCTTC.

This clonotype has ten or more counts. J is TRBJ2-3 and V is TRBV5-1; D call uncertain. Germline V gene data show CDR1 as SGHRS and CDR2 as YFSETQ. The CDR3 consists of 13 residues. V was cut by 1 base and J by 0 bases, with 3 bases left in between. In DNA form, the CDR3 reads TGCGCCAGCAGCTTGCAAAGCACAGATACGCAGTATTTT. It specifies CASSLQSTDTQYF.

This clonotype was recorded at least ten times. This chain joins TRBV5-1 and TRBJ1-4; D unclear. This CDR3 is 16 amino acids long. Germline-derived CDR1 and CDR2 are SGHRS and YFSETQ. The V end was cut by 3 bases, the J end by 6 bases, with 18 bases between. The CDR3 nucleotides read TGCGCCAGCAGCTCCGGTGTTGGGATCCTGGATGAAAAACTGTTTTTT. Translation: CASSSGVGILDEKLFF.

The chain uses TRBV5-4 and TRBJ2-7, with D perhaps given as TRBD1 or TRBD2 (5 bases each). V lost 4 bases, J lost 2 bases, and 13 bases lay in between. This CDR3 is built from 14 residues. Germline V gene sequence: CDR1 SGHNT, CDR2 YYREEE (reference sequence). CDR3 in DNA: TGTGCCAGCAGCCACCGGGACCGACCCTACGAGCAGTACTTC. This codes for CASSHRDRPYEQYF.

The chain couples TRBV10-3 to TRBJ2-1; 9 bases agree with TRBD2. The V gene end was trimmed by 2 bases and the J gene end by 8 bases; junction bases not matched to a gene: 10. The CDR3 totals 16 residues. Germline V lookup: CDR1 ENHRY, CDR2 SYGVKD. CDR3 loop: CAISERKGSGGYEQFF. The CDR3 nucleotides are TGTGCCATCAGTGAGCGGAAGGGTAGCGGGGGCTATGAGCAGTTCTTC.

The chain has TRBV7-3 and TRBJ1-1; a possible D gene is TRBD1 (5 bases). Germline values: CDR1 SGHTA, CDR2 FQGTGA. V lost 5 bases, J lost 10 bases, and 17 bases lay in between. This CDR3 contains 13 residues. The CDR3 DNA follows: TGTGCCAGCAGCCCCCAGGGCAGGGTAGGAGCTTTCTTT. Protein: CASSPQGRVGAFF.

This clonotype was observed many times. The rearrangement joins TRBV20-1 to TRBJ2-1; 9 bases map to TRBD1. J gave up 7 bases and V 6 bases, and 7 bases lay outside the gene matches. The germline gives CDR1 DFQATT, CDR2 SNEGSKA (reference sequence). This CDR3 comprises 13 residues. The CDR3 coding sequence is TGCAGTGCCAAAGGACAGGGGACAAATGAGCAGTTCTTC. Its translation: CSAKGQGTNEQFF.

This clonotype was seen only once. CDR3 DNA sequence: TGTGTCAACACCCCATGGGGCCTCGGGGCCAACGTCCTGACTTTC. Translation: CVNTPWGLGANVLTF. The V gene is TRBV28, the J gene TRBJ2-6; maybe TRBD1 (5 bases). The CDR3 consists of 15 residues. Germline values: CDR1 MDHEN, CDR2 SYDVKM.

This clonotype showed up just a few times. V and J are TRBV12-3 or TRBV12-4 and TRBJ2-2; 8 nucleotides match TRBD2. J lost 5 bases, V lost 7 bases, and 9 bases had no gene match. The CDR3 contains 15 residues. The CDR3 DNA reads TGTGCCAGCACCATCTGGCGGGGGGAAACCGGGGAGCTGTTTTTT. It translates to CASTIWRGETGELFF.

The chain has TRBV5-1 and TRBJ1-2; no reliable D call. Germline lookup yields CDR1 SGHRS and CDR2 YFSETQ. V was trimmed by 9 bases and J by 2 bases, leaving 11 bases between them. This CDR3 contains 12 residues. The CDR3 spells CATTEGNYGYTF. CDR3 in DNA: TGCGCCACCACTGAGGGAAACTATGGCTACACCTTC.

This clonotype has a count of ten or more. V usage is TRBV2 and J usage is TRBJ2-4; 7 nucleotides align to TRBD1. The J segment lost 6 bases and the V segment lost 5 bases, leaving 4 bases of the junction unmatched. CDR1 is SNHLY, CDR2 FYNNEI, per germline. The CDR3 runs to 13 residues. The CDR3 sequence is CASSLDRTNIQYF. CDR3 bases: TGTGCCAGCAGTTTGGACAGGACAAACATTCAGTACTTC. The variable domain in full, with the rest retrieved from reference TRBV2 and TRBJ2-4, is EPEVTQTPSHQVTQMGQEVILRCVPISNHLYFYWYRQILGQKVEFLVSFYNNEISEKSEIFDDQFSVERPDGSNFTLKIRSTKLEDSAMYFCASSLDRTNIQYFGAGTRLSVL.

This clonotype was seen ten or more times. This chain uses TRBV5-1 with TRBJ1-2; 11 nucleotides align to TRBD1. CDR3 size: 13 residues. In germline, CDR1 is SGHRS, CDR2 YFSETQ. J was trimmed by 4 bases and V by 7 bases; bases with no gene match: 3. CDR3 residues: CASGQGAGYGYTF. DNA of the CDR3: TGCGCCAGCGGACAGGGGGCTGGCTATGGCTACACCTTC.

With regard to this clonotype: One junction end disagrees with the germline gene, perhaps due to a read error. The V call is TRBV5-1, the J call TRBJ2-7; no clear D. The CDR3 sequence is 13 residues long. Germline V CDR1 and CDR2: SGHRS, YFSETQ. This CDR3 reads CVSSYVSPYEQYF. CDR3 in DNA: TGCGTCAGCAGCTACGTGTCCCCCTACGAGCAGTACTTC. Looking up the rest from reference TRBV5-1 and TRBJ2-7 gives the full variable domain: KAGVTQTPRYLIKTRGQQVTLSCSPISGHRSVSWYQQTPGQGLQFLFEYFSETQRNKGNFPGRFSGRQFSNSRSEMNVSTLELGDSALYLCVSSYVSPYEQYFGPGTRLTVT.